These 32 T cell receptor beta chains were all obtained from the same sample, sequenced in a study of CD8 T cells in ankylosing spondylitis. Via MiXCR, TCRdb re-called the 5' RACE reads, giving one row per CDR3 protein. The table records about 150,000 distinct CDR3 sequences, roughly 44% of them present only once. The sequenced sample was synovial fluid, either unsorted or a sorted T cell fraction (not recorded which). The receptors stem from a male donor with ankylosing spondylitis.

This clonotype was found a few times. The chain recombines TRBV13 with TRBJ2-7; 9 nucleotides match TRBD2. V lost 1 base to trimming and J lost 7 bases; unmatched junction nucleotides: 11. This CDR3 is 16 amino acids long. CDR1 is PRHDT and CDR2 is FYEKMQ in the germline V gene (reference sequence). CDR3 in amino acids: CASSLAAGGPRFEQYF. CDR3 DNA sequence: TGTGCCAGCAGCTTAGCGGCGGGGGGGCCGCGGTTTGAGCAGTACTTC.

V usage is TRBV7-2 and J usage is TRBJ1-3; D gene ambiguous. The V end was cut by 5 bases, the J end by 2 bases, with 13 bases between. The CDR3 spans 15 residues. Per the germline V gene, CDR1 is SGHTA and CDR2 is FQGNSA. Here the CDR3 reads CASSPTDNPGNTIYF. In DNA form, the CDR3 reads TGTGCCAGCAGCCCGACCGACAACCCTGGAAACACCATATATTTT. Together with reference TRBV7-2 and TRBJ1-3, the CDR3 gives the full variable domain: GAGVSQSPSNKVTEKGKDVELRCDPISGHTALYWYRQSLGQGLEFLIYFQGNSAPDKSGLPSDRFSAERTGGSVSTLTIQRTQQEDSAVYLCASSPTDNPGNTIYFGEGSWLTVV.

This rearrangement joins TRBV5-5 to TRBJ1-1; D not resolved. Germline CDR1 is SGHKS and CDR2 is YYEKEE (reference sequence). CDR3 length equals 17 residues. The ends were cut back, 4 bases at V and 5 bases at J, with 24 bases in the middle. The CDR3 loop is CASSAPGPTALGTEAFF. In DNA form, the CDR3 reads TGTGCCAGCAGCGCCCCTGGACCGACGGCTCTCGGGACTGAAGCTTTCTTT.

The genes are TRBV7-9 and TRBJ2-6; D unresolved. The CDR3 sequence is 16 residues long. Germline lookup yields CDR1 SEHNR and CDR2 FQNEAQ (reference sequence). V lost 7 bases and J 0 bases, leaving 13 bases between the germline ends. The CDR3 here is CASTGRKISGANVLTF. For the CDR3, the DNA is TGTGCCAGCACAGGACGTAAAATCTCTGGGGCCAACGTCCTGACTTTC.

This clonotype has more than one count but fewer than ten. This rearrangement joins TRBV7-8 to TRBJ2-1; D may be TRBD2 (6 bases). In germline, CDR1 is SGHVS, CDR2 FQNEAQ. Trimming cost V 2 bases and J 8 bases, with 25 bases left between them. The CDR3 length is 18 residues. The DNA of the CDR3 is TGTGCCAGCAGCTTACCCCGCATTGGAGGGGTCAGTGAAGATGAGCAGTTCTTC. Protein product: CASSLPRIGGVSEDEQFF.

The chain uses TRBV20-1 and TRBJ2-1; D unclear. This CDR3 contains 12 residues. Deletions cut 8 bases from V and 0 bases from J, with 8 bases between. CDR1 and CDR2 from the germline V gene are DFQATT and SNEGSKA (reference sequence). The CDR3 DNA sequence: TGCAGTTCGGTGGGCTCCTACAATGAGCAGTTCTTC. It codes for CSSVGSYNEQFF.

In its sample, this clonotype was seen once. This chain joins TRBV20-1 and TRBJ2-7; D unclear. This CDR3 has 12 residues. Germline V gives CDR1 DFQATT, CDR2 SNEGSKA (reference sequence). Trimming took 6 bases from V and 5 from J, leaving 14 bases between them. Here the CDR3 reads CSARPGPHEQYF. The CDR3 DNA is TGCAGTGCCCGACCCGGCCCCCACGAGCAGTACTTC.

The sample holds a few counts of this clonotype. The rearrangement links TRBV3-1 to TRBJ2-7, with 8 bases aligning to TRBD1. With 1 base clipped from V and 3 bases from J, the junction kept 8 bases outside the gene matches. CDR3 length: 16 amino acids. CDR1 LGHDT and CDR2 YNNKEL come from the germline V gene (reference sequence). CDR3 sequence (DNA): TGTGCCAGCAGCCAAGGGGACAGGTCCCCCAACTACGAGCAGTACTTC. Amino acids: CASSQGDRSPNYEQYF.

The V and J genes are TRBV5-1 and TRBJ2-7; the D gene is possibly TRBD2 (5 bases). CDR3 length equals 15 residues. V lost 2 bases and J 2 bases, leaving 14 bases between the germline ends. Germline-derived CDR1 and CDR2 are SGHRS and YFSETQ. The CDR3 DNA sequence: TGCGCCAGCAGCTTCTGGGAGAATTCCCCCTACGAGCAGTACTTC. It encodes CASSFWENSPYEQYF. The variable domain in full, with the rest retrieved from reference TRBV5-1 and TRBJ2-7, is KAGVTQTPRYLIKTRGQQVTLSCSPISGHRSVSWYQQTPGQGLQFLFEYFSETQRNKGNFPGRFSGRQFSNSRSEMNVSTLELGDSALYLCASSFWENSPYEQYFGPGTRLTVT.

This clonotype was recorded a few times. The chain recombines TRBV11-2 with TRBJ1-2, with unresolved D. CDR3 size: 16 residues. V was pared by 4 bases and J by 0 bases, with 15 bases between. CDR1 and CDR2 from the germline V gene are SGHAT and FQNNGV. The CDR3 reads CASSSPWREANYGYTF. The CDR3 region has the DNA TGTGCCAGCAGCTCCCCATGGAGGGAGGCTAACTATGGCTACACCTTC.

V usage is TRBV7-6 and J usage is TRBJ2-5; D is tentatively TRBD1 or TRBD2 (5 bases each). Germline lookup yields CDR1 SGHVS and CDR2 FNYEAQ. V lost 1 base and J 5 bases, leaving 14 bases between the germline ends. This CDR3 contains 15 residues. CDR3 DNA sequence: TGTGCCAGCAGCTTAGGGGGGACCATAGGGGAGACCCAGTACTTC. Translation: CASSLGGTIGETQYF.

This clonotype showed up just a few times. This sequence joins TRBV5-5 and TRBJ1-1; no clear D. This CDR3 is 15 amino acids long. The ends were cut back, 4 bases at V and 0 bases at J, with 13 bases in the middle. CDR1 SGHKS and CDR2 YYEKEE come from the germline V gene (reference sequence). CDR3 nucleotide sequence: TGTGCCAGCAGCGCGACATACCGGATGAACACTGAAGCTTTCTTT. It yields the protein CASSATYRMNTEAFF.

The chain joins TRBV4-3 to TRBJ2-2; a possible D gene is TRBD2 (6 bases). The CDR3 covers 17 residues. Germline V lookup: CDR1 LGHNA, CDR2 YSLEER. Between the trimmed V and J ends, which lost 2 bases and 2 bases, there was a span of 15 bases. CDR3 nucleotides: TGCGCCAGCAGCCAAAAGGTGGATAGCGGAAACACCGGGGAGCTGTTTTTT. It specifies CASSQKVDSGNTGELFF.

The chain recombines TRBV10-1 with TRBJ2-7; D is uncertain. The CDR3 runs to 14 residues. V was cut by 3 bases and J by 2 bases, with 11 bases left in between. Germline loops: CDR1 WNHNN, CDR2 SYGVQD (reference sequence). CDR3 nucleotides: TGCGCCAGCAGTGAACAGAGACCAACCTACGAGCAGTACTTC. This encodes CASSEQRPTYEQYF.

This clonotype has only a few counts. The V and J genes are TRBV11-2 and TRBJ2-2; 9 nucleotides agree with TRBD2. This CDR3 spans 18 amino acids. Germline loops: CDR1 SGHAT, CDR2 FQNNGV. V lost 2 bases to trimming and J lost 3 bases; unmatched junction nucleotides: 10. The CDR3 protein is CASSLSTLLAGDTGELFF. Here the CDR3 DNA reads TGTGCCAGCAGCTTATCAACCCTGTTAGCGGGGGACACCGGGGAGCTGTTTTTT.

This chain joins TRBV7-8 and TRBJ2-1; D is unresolved. CDR3 length equals 15 residues. The V end was cut by 2 bases, the J end by 4 bases, with 12 bases between. The germline CDR1 and CDR2 sequences are SGHVS and FQNEAQ. In nucleotides, the CDR3 is TGTGCCAGCAGCTTATGGAGCAAAGTTTACAATGAGCAGTTCTTC. Translating gives CASSLWSKVYNEQFF. The full variable domain, completed using reference TRBV7-8 and TRBJ2-1, is GAGVSQSPRYKVAKRGQDVALRCDPISGHVSLFWYQQALGQGPEFLTYFQNEAQLDKSGLPSDRFFAERPEGSVSTLKIQRTQQEDSAVYLCASSLWSKVYNEQFFGPGTRLTVL.

Ten or more counts support this clonotype. This chain uses TRBV7-9 with TRBJ2-5, with TRBD1 as a possible D gene (6 bases). CDR1 and CDR2 (germline): SEHNR, FQNEAQ (reference sequence). The germline V and J ends were trimmed by 6 bases and 0 bases, with 14 bases remaining between them. The CDR3 covers 15 residues. The CDR3 protein is CASSQLRDNQETQYF. The CDR3 nucleotides are TGTGCCAGCAGTCAACTCCGGGACAACCAAGAGACCCAGTACTTC.

This clonotype was seen at least ten times. This sequence joins TRBV6-1 and TRBJ2-2, with 8 bases matching TRBD2. Germline CDR1 MNHNS, CDR2 SASEGT. The CDR3 has 15 amino acids. V trimming: 3 bases; J trimming: 5 bases; junction bases outside the gene matches: 5. For the CDR3, the DNA is TGTGCCAGCAGTGAGGGACTAGGAGGGACCGGGGAGCTGTTTTTT. Protein sequence: CASSEGLGGTGELFF.

The rearrangement links TRBV7-9 to TRBJ1-4; 10 positions agree with TRBD1. Germline values: CDR1 SEHNR, CDR2 FQNEAQ (reference sequence). The ends lost 4 bases at V and 8 bases at J; junction bases unmatched: 7. The CDR3 spans 15 residues. The CDR3 coding sequence is TGTGCCAGCAGCTCTAGTGGGACAGGGGTCGAAAAACTGTTTTTT. It translates to CASSSSGTGVEKLFF.

The chain is built from TRBV4-3 and TRBJ2-2; 8 positions match TRBD1. Trimming cost V 4 bases and J 5 bases; bases outside gene matches: 6. CDR3 size: 15 residues. The germline V gene has CDR1 LGHNA and CDR2 YSLEER. DNA for the CDR3: TGCGCCAGCAGCCCGAGGACAGGGTTGACCGGGGAGCTGTTTTTT. Protein: CASSPRTGLTGELFF.

This clonotype was seen a few times. The J gene is TRBJ1-1, the V gene TRBV4-2; TRBD1 might be the D (5 bases). Trimming cost V 0 bases and J 2 bases, with 10 bases left between them. The CDR3 length is 15 residues. CDR1 is LGHNA, CDR2 YNFKEQ, per germline. CDR3 sequence: CASSQEDSANTEAFF. For the CDR3, the DNA is TGTGCCAGCAGCCAAGAAGACAGCGCCAACACTGAAGCTTTCTTT.

This chain uses TRBV7-2 with TRBJ2-1; the D gene is possibly TRBD2 (6 bases). Looked up from germline, CDR1 is SGHTA and CDR2 is FQGNSA. V was clipped by 8 bases and J by 5 bases, with 13 bases between them. This CDR3 spans 13 amino acids. CDR3 DNA: TGTGCCAGCCGCCCCGGAGGGAACAATGAGCAGTTCTTC. Its translation is CASRPGGNNEQFF.

The rearrangement links TRBV10-3 to TRBJ1-3, with D uncertain. Deletions cut 6 bases from V and 1 base from J, with 10 bases between. There are 14 residues in the CDR3. The germline V gene encodes CDR1 ENHRY and CDR2 SYGVKD. The DNA of the CDR3 is TGTGCCATCAGGGCTGTGGATTCTGGAAACACCATATATTTT. It codes for CAIRAVDSGNTIYF.

J is TRBJ1-4 and V is TRBV4-1; D may be TRBD1 (5 bases). Germline CDR1 MGHRA, CDR2 YSYEKL. Trimming removed 0 bases at V and 0 bases at J, with 17 bases between. The CDR3 is 19 residues long. The DNA for the CDR3 is TGCGCCAGCAGCCAAGAAAGGGACGGAAAGTATGCAACTAATGAAAAACTGTTTTTT. It is translated as CASSQERDGKYATNEKLFF.

The V call is TRBV20-1, the J call TRBJ1-4; D unresolved. Germline V gene data show CDR1 as DFQATT and CDR2 as SNEGSKA (reference sequence). V shed 0 bases and J shed 4 bases, with 15 bases lying between them. The CDR3 is 16 residues long. The CDR3 region is CSAREWAWGDNEKLFF. CDR3 nucleotide sequence: TGCAGTGCTAGAGAGTGGGCGTGGGGAGATAATGAAAAACTGTTTTTT.

The chain joins TRBV7-9 to TRBJ1-1; D uncertain. CDR3 length: 15 amino acids. In germline, CDR1 is SEHNR, CDR2 FQNEAQ (reference sequence). Deletions cut 5 bases from V and 1 base from J, with 14 bases between. The CDR3 reads CASSTTQRTNTEAFF. The CDR3 DNA reads TGTGCCAGCAGCACAACGCAACGGACGAACACTGAAGCTTTCTTT.

This clonotype was seen at least ten times. The chain uses TRBV18 and TRBJ1-1; perhaps TRBD1 as D (5 bases). The CDR3 runs to 14 residues. From germline, CDR1 is KGHSH and CDR2 LQKENI. Trimming cost V 3 bases and J 1 base, with 9 bases left between them. This CDR3 is CASSPPGTNTEAFF. CDR3 nucleotide sequence: TGTGCCAGCTCACCGCCGGGGACGAACACTGAAGCTTTCTTT. Using reference TRBV18 and TRBJ1-1 for the parts outside the CDR3, the full variable domain is NAGVMQNPRHLVRRRGQEARLRCSPMKGHSHVYWYRQLPEEGLKFMVYLQKENIIDESGMPKERFSAEFPKEGPSILRIQQVVRGDSAAYFCASSPPGTNTEAFFGQGTRLTVV.

The chain has TRBV6-1 and TRBJ1-2; unclear D gene. Germline V gene sequence: CDR1 MNHNS, CDR2 SASEGT. The V end was cut by 4 bases, the J end by 5 bases, with 17 bases between. CDR3 size: 15 residues. The CDR3 DNA is TGTGCCAGCAGTGTTTTGGCGACCGCCTGGTATGGCTACACCTTC. The encoded protein is CASSVLATAWYGYTF.

This clonotype came up a few times. J is TRBJ1-5 and V is TRBV28; D is unclear. V gave up 4 bases and J gave up 0 bases, with 22 bases separating them. Germline V gives CDR1 MDHEN, CDR2 SYDVKM. This CDR3 has 19 amino acids. CDR3 region: CASSYARDVAYYSNQPQHF. As DNA, the CDR3 is TGTGCCAGCAGTTACGCCCGGGATGTGGCGTATTATAGCAATCAGCCCCAGCATTTT.

V and J are TRBV12-3 or TRBV12-4 and TRBJ2-1, with 7 bases matching TRBD1. V shed 5 bases and J 7 bases; nucleotides not matched to a gene: 11. The CDR3 loop spans 15 amino acids. CDR3 DNA sequence: TGTGCCAGCAGTCCTAGTGGACAGGTTTTGAATGAGCAGTTCTTC. This gives the protein CASSPSGQVLNEQFF.

This sequence joins TRBV11-2 and TRBJ2-3; D remains ambiguous. Germline V gene data show CDR1 as SGHAT and CDR2 as FQNNGV. The CDR3 runs 12 residues. Trimming cost V 0 bases and J 8 bases, with 6 bases left between them. CDR3: CASSLDGATQYF. The CDR3 DNA reads TGTGCCAGCAGCTTAGACGGTGCTACGCAGTATTTT.

The V and J genes are TRBV5-6 and TRBJ2-7; D remains ambiguous. From germline, CDR1 is SGHDT and CDR2 YYEEEE. V lost 1 base and J 7 bases, leaving 15 bases between the germline ends. The CDR3 consists of 14 residues. CDR3 nucleotide sequence: TGTGCCAGCAGCTTGTTCGACCCACTACGGGAGCAGTACTTC. This encodes CASSLFDPLREQYF.